This TCR beta chain was observed in a study of T cell responses to AZD1222 COVID-19 vaccine (dated by TCRdb to the early 2020s). General notes on the study: TCR sequencing was performed for 230 to 250 trial participants, of whom about 200 were given two doses of AZD1222 and 26 were given two doses of MenACWY control vaccine. Enrollment into the trials was organized by age into subgroups of 18-55, 56-69 and 70-plus years, and those subgroups contained roughly 140, 27 and 60 TCR-sequenced participants, respectively.

For CDR1 and CDR2, the germline V gene lists MGHDK and SYGVNS. Trimming removed 3 bases from V and 4 bases from J, leaving 7 bases between the germline ends. There are 13 amino acids in the CDR3, from cysteine to phenylalanine inclusive. Here the CDR3 DNA is all that survives: 39 bases in frame from base 1. The investigation overall reported the following: No day 14 peak-response samples were available, so repertoires were characterized only after the peak T cell response. After two AZD1222 doses, both the breadth and the depth of spike-specific TCRs were significantly higher than at day 0 and than in MenACWY recipients. Conclusions about previously exposed vaccinees were limited because only a handful of AZD1222 recipients were SARS-CoV-2 seropositive at baseline. Most participants were white British and females outnumbered males, and the authors suggested that clonal diversity may have been underestimated. The 56-69-year group was small, and its depth increase did not reach significance, likely because of low power. Reportedly, close to half of the unique spike-specific TCRs recognized epitopes lying outside the regions that are mutated in the B.1.351 and B.1.1.7 variants. Vaccine-associated CD4 TCRs spanned the whole spike protein, with dominant responses in regions 160-218 and 743-854.

The CDR3 regions of human TCRbeta chains were analyzed by immunosequencing. The study's processing was this. TCRs in the repertoires were matched against a reference library of SARS-CoV-2-specific TCRs that had been generated with the MIRA antigen-specificity platform. Breadth was defined as the fraction of unique TCRs that were SARS-CoV-2-associated. Depth was defined as the fraction of total T cells that were SARS-CoV-2-associated. Using the MIRA data, each spike-specific TCR was mapped to the spike region that the TCR reacts to and placed in a CD4 or CD8 class. Log10-transformed breadth and depth values were compared by one-way ANOVA with Sidak's multiple comparisons tests. As stored in TCRdb, this immuneACCESS dataset retains in-frame rearrangements with V and J assigned. A fraction of the clones does not appear; measured against another copy, unresolved V genes explain less than half of the discrepancy, and the remainder lacks a known reason. That table supplies the V and J calls and clone size; D and trimming were determined from the DNA. The sample table shows some 180,000 clones, and around nine tenths are seen once. The ten largest make up 3.6% of the sample.

About this clone: Its antigen remains undetermined. Per-nucleotide qualities are absent, and no much larger clonotype sits a single base away.

This specimen's time point label, interpreted: about 28 days (+/-7) after the second vaccine dose. The treatment or condition label for this specimen denotes: meningococcal conjugate vaccine given as trial control. Vaccinee samples were obtained from the UK trials COV001 and COV002, which included a single-blind randomized controlled phase 2/3 trial of AZD1222 (ChAdOx1 nCoV-19) in healthy adults. For TCRbeta chain sequencing, PBMC samples from trial participants were taken at day 0 and at day 28 after the second dose. The starting material was peripheral blood, obtained 28 days after the second dose of the MenACWY control vaccine. The rearrangement combines TRBV25-1 with TRBJ2-1, with an unclear D gene assignment. This TCR came from an adult who received the MenACWY meningococcal vaccine as a control. For the CDR3, the sequence is CASSEPGYNEQFF. DNA sequence: TGTGCCAGCAGTGAGCCAGGATACAATGAGCAGTTCTTC.